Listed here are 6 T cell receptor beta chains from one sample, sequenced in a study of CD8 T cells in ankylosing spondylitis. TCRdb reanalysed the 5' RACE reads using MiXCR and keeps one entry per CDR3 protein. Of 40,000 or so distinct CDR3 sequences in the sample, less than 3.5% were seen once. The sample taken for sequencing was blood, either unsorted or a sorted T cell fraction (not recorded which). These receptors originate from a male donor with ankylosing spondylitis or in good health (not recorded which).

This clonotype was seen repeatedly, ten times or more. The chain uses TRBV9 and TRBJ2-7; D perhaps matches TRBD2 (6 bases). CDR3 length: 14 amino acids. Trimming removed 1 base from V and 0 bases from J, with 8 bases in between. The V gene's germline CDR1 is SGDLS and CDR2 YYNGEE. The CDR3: CASSVPSASYEQYF. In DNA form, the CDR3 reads TGTGCCAGCAGCGTACCTAGCGCCTCCTACGAGCAGTACTTC.

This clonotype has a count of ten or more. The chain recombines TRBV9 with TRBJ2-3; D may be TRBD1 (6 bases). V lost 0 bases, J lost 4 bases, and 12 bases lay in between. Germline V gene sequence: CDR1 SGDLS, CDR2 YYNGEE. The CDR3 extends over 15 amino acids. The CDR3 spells CASSVGGTYADTQYF. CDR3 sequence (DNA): TGTGCCAGCAGCGTAGGTGGGACATACGCAGATACGCAGTATTTT.

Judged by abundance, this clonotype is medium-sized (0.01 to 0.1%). The CDR3 region is CASSRDWASGNTIYF. The CDR3 DNA sequence: TGTGCCAGCAGCCGAGACTGGGCCTCTGGAAACACCATATATTTT. This chain uses TRBV9 with TRBJ1-3; no clear D gene. In germline, CDR1 is SGDLS, CDR2 YYNGEE. Deletions cut 4 bases from V and 0 bases from J, with 11 bases between. This CDR3 comprises 15 residues.

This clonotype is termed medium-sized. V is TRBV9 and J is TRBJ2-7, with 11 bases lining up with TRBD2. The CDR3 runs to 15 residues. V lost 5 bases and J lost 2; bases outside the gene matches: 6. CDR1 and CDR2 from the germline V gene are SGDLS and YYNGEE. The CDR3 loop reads CASSRATSGAYEQYF. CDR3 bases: TGTGCCAGCAGTAGGGCGACTAGCGGGGCCTACGAGCAGTACTTC.

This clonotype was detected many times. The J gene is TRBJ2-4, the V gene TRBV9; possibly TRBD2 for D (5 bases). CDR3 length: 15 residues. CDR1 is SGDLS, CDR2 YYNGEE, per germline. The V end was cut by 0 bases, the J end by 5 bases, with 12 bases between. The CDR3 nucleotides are TGTGCCAGCAGCGTAGGCGGGCCTAAACAAAACATTCAGTACTTC. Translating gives CASSVGGPKQNIQYF.

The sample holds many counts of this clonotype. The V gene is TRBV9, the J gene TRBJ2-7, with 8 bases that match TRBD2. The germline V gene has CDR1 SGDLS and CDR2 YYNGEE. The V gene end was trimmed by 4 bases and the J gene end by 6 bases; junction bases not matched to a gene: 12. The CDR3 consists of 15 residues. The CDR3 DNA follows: TGTGCCAGCAGCCCCCGCGGGACTAGATCTATCGAGCAGTACTTC. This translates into CASSPRGTRSIEQYF.